This TCR beta chain was captured in a study of neoadjuvant nivolumab and ipilimumab in lung cancer. Using immunoSEQ multiplex PCR, the repertoire was profiled, and TCRdb retains in-frame clones only, with some absent. Of 25,000 to 30,000 clones in the sample, 75% to 90% were seen once. J was trimmed by 4 bases and V by 3 bases; bases with no gene match: 7. The CDR3 totals 15 residues. The germline CDR1 and CDR2 sequences are SGHAT and FQDESV (reference sequence). The chain has TRBV11-1 and TRBJ2-7, with 9 nucleotides matching TRBD1. The source was peripheral blood, collected before neoadjuvant nivolumab, alone or with ipilimumab. This clonotype originated in an adult with non-small cell lung cancer. The CDR3 sequence is CASSLARTGEYEQYF. CDR3 DNA: TGTGCCAGCAGCTTGGCTCGGACAGGGGAGTACGAGCAGTACTTC.